The rows below give T cell receptor beta chains drawn from one sample of a study of shared clonotypes between healthy human individuals. TCRdb keeps only in-frame clones here, not all; method: immunoSEQ multiplex PCR. The data contain about 680,000 clones, about 91% of them singletons. Sequencing was done on a sample of naive CD8+ T cells sorted from blood. These receptors were collected from a man in his thirties or forties in good health. Both conserved end residues are trimmed from each CDR3. Only some rows state a clone size, as once, few, many or a class for expanded clones.

CDR3aa,v_gene,abundance
ASSLGNSAQY,TRBV5-4,.
ASSVNAENYGYT,TRBV9,.
ASSLVRTSGNEQY,TRBV11-2,.
ASSWASGQY,TRBV28,few
ASSLGGNTEAF,TRBV5-6,.
ASSLAPGTYEQY,TRBV11-2,.
ASSHRTGPYEQY,TRBV4-1,.
ASSHKSPGQGIHGYT,TRBV27,.
SASWGVEQY,TRBV20-1,.
ASTRDGLPREQY,TRBV2,.
ASSLEGKYSNQPQH,TRBV7-8,.
ASNGRQGGDYGYT,TRBV6-1,.
ASSLDSIGPSSYNEQF,TRBV27,.
ASSEQGSTDTQY,TRBV7-6,.
SVEVSEQF,TRBV29-1,.
ASSLAVDRGYEQY,TRBV7-9,once
AGSWTSGVSYNEQF,TRBV2,.
ASRETSGSTDTQY,TRBV2,.
ASSLEGWANT,TRBV11-2,.
ASSGSYNEQF,TRBV9,.
ASSSPGPRGPFYNEQF,TRBV13,once
ASSLGTASYEQY,TRBV4-3,.
ASSYSGQGSYNEQF,TRBV6-6,.
ASSDLALPTGELF,TRBV6-1,.
ASSLATSGTRNEQF,TRBV5-4,.
ASSLGLGWDPTSYEQY,TRBV11-2,.
SVERERERLDTQY,TRBV29-1,.
ASRPTSGRALWVYEQY,TRBV27,.
SVVVAGDGETQY,TRBV29-1,.